Listed below are T cell receptor beta chains from one sample, sequenced in a study of blood T cell repertoires in COVID-19. Profiling relied on immunoSEQ multiplex PCR, and the TCRdb table lists in-frame clones only, not all of them. The repertoire consists of about 200,000 clones, with over 75% occurring once and the leading ten covering around 8%. Source material: peripheral blood. The receptors were gathered from a woman older than 75 with acute or convalescent COVID-19. Each CDR3 is given with its conserved first and last residue. Each record gives: J gene, CDR3 length, V gene, CDR3 protein.

TRBJ2-7,15,TRBV29-1,CSVDTSGGAGYEQYF
TRBJ2-7,13,TRBV29-1,CSVGQGVIYEQYF
TRBJ2-2,15,TRBV12-2,CARRVGAGASGELFF
TRBJ2-5,13,TRBV6-6,CASRPSGQETQYF
TRBJ1-3,13,TRBV5-6,CASSLDEGNTIYF
TRBJ1-4,14,TRBV25-1,CASSEGSFNEKLFF
TRBJ2-7,13,TRBV24-1,CATSGGALNEQYF
TRBJ1-5,14,TRBV20-1,CSASKAYSNQPQHF
TRBJ1-3,15,TRBV5-6,CASSQGPSSGNTIYF
TRBJ1-1,14,TRBV2,CASSVRGMNTEAFF
TRBJ2-1,17,TRBV4-1,CASSRIGGEPNYNEQFF
TRBJ2-2,15,TRBV9,CASSASVVDTGELFF
TRBJ1-3,11,TRBV5-6,CASSLEHTIYF
TRBJ1-6,14,TRBV7-9,CASSSGGGYSPLHF
TRBJ2-7,14,TRBV19,CASSINRASYEQYF
TRBJ1-5,13,TRBV13,CASSLGRVEPQHF
TRBJ1-1,14,TRBV29-1,CSVAGRAANTEAFF
TRBJ1-2,15,TRBV11-2,CASSLGEGGSYGYTF
TRBJ2-6,14,TRBV14,CASSHSAGANVLTF
TRBJ1-2,14,TRBV7-2,CASSPAGGAYGYTF
TRBJ2-2,16,TRBV29-1,CSVALAGRMYTGELFF
TRBJ2-5,17,TRBV3-1/TRBV3-2,CASSTRGLATTGETQYF
TRBJ2-3,14,TRBV6-4,CASSDSWGLRTQYF
TRBJ1-1,13,TRBV3-1/TRBV3-2,CASSQERNTEAFF
TRBJ2-7,14,TRBV28,CASRGTPPAYEQYF
TRBJ2-3,16,TRBV5-5,CASSTGLAGNTDTQYF
TRBJ1-2,16,TRBV18,CASSPLDRLRRDGYTF
TRBJ1-5,15,TRBV15,CATSRGQVSNQPQHF
TRBJ2-3,16,TRBV7-9,CASSQPGGGRGDTQYF
TRBJ1-1,14,TRBV6-5,CASSSGFGHTEAFF
TRBJ2-5,16,TRBV5-4,CASSLRYQTGEETQYF